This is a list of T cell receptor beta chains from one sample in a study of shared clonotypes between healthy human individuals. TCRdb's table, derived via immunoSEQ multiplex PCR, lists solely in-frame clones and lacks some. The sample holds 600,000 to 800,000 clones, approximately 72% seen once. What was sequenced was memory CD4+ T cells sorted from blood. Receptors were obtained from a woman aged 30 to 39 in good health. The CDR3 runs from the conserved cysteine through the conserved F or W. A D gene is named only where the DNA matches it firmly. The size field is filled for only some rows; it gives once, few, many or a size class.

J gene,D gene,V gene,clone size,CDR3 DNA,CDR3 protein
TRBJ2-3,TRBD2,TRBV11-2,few,TGTGCCAGCAGCCCGGCGGGGGGAACCACAGATACGCAGTATTTT,CASSPAGGTTDTQYF
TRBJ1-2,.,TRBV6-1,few,TGTGCCAGCAGTGCGAGCCCTTCGGCTAACTATGGCTACACCTTC,CASSASPSANYGYTF
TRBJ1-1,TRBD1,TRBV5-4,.,TGTGCCAGCAGCCGACAGGGCATTGACACTGAAGCTTTCTTT,CASSRQGIDTEAFF
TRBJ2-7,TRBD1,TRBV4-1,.,TGCGCCAGCAGCCAAACAGGACAGGGGTACGAGCAGTACTTC,CASSQTGQGYEQYF
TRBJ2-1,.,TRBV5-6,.,TGTGCCAGCAGCTTTTTTGAGGGCCGCTACAATGAGCAGTTCTTC,CASSFFEGRYNEQFF
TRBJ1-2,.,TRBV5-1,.,TGCGCCAGCAGCATGGGCTGGGGATCTAACTATGGCTACACCTTC,CASSMGWGSNYGYTF
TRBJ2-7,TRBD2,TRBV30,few,TGTGCCTGGAAAAAGGTAGCGGGAGATTACGAGCAGTACTTC,CAWKKVAGDYEQYF
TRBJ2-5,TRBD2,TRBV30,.,TGTGCCTGGAGTCCTAGCGGGAGACCCCAAGAGACCCAGTACTTC,CAWSPSGRPQETQYF
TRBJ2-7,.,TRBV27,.,TGTGCCAGCAGTTTTCAGCACCCGGCAATATCCTACGAGCAGTACTTC,CASSFQHPAISYEQYF
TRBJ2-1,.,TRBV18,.,TGTGCCAGCTCACCGAGGACTCCGCCCTACAATGAGCAGTTCTTC,CASSPRTPPYNEQFF
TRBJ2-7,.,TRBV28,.,TGTGCCAGCAGTTTAACGGTAACGAGCTCCTACGAGCAGTACTTC,CASSLTVTSSYEQYF
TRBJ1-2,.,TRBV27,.,TGTGCCAGCAGAAATGGCTACACCTTC,CASRNGYTF
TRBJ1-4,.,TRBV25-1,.,TGTGCCAGCAGTAACCGGGACGGACTTGAAAAACTGTTTTTT,CASSNRDGLEKLFF
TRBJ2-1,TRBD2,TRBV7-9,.,TGTGCCAGCAGCTTCCGGACTAGCGGGAGAAATGAGCAGTTCTTC,CASSFRTSGRNEQFF
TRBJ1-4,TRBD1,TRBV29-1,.,TGCAGCGTGGCACAGGGGGATGAAAAACTGTTTTTT,CSVAQGDEKLFF
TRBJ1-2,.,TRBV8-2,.,TGTGGCACCAGTCGCAGGATAACGACCTATGGCTACACCTTC,CGTSRRITTYGYTF
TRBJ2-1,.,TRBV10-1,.,TGCGCCAGCAGCCGGAGTGACAATGAGCAGTTCTTC,CASSRSDNEQFF